Listed below are T cell receptor beta chains from one sample, sequenced in a study of cytomegalovirus exposure and HLA in healthy donors. The data were produced by immunoSEQ multiplex PCR, yet TCRdb's version contains in-frame clones alone and is incomplete. The profile covers about 160,000 clones, with about 75% appearing a single time and around 2% taken by the ten largest. The material sequenced was PBMCs. The receptor set was obtained from a female donor in good health and CMV-seronegative. Both conserved end residues are part of each CDR3.

len | j_gene | v_gene | CDR3aa
15 | TRBJ2-2 | TRBV5-6 | CASSDSGPYRGELFF
15 | TRBJ2-7 | TRBV19 | CASSATSGTYERQYF
13 | TRBJ2-1 | TRBV6-1 | CASADSGYNEQFF
15 | TRBJ2-1 | TRBV5-1 | CASSLGGQSYNEQFF
15 | TRBJ2-7 | TRBV27 | CASSPDRVASHEQYF
15 | TRBJ1-2 | TRBV7-9 | CASPGKGRWEAGYTF
14 | TRBJ2-3 | TRBV15 | CATRVEGDTDTQYF
14 | TRBJ1-1 | TRBV5-1 | CASSLIRGDTEAFF
14 | TRBJ1-5 | TRBV10-3 | CAISEQALVQPQHF
14 | TRBJ1-2 | TRBV2 | CASLRDRVTSGYTF
16 | TRBJ2-7 | TRBV7-6 | CASSSRQGADSYEQYF
16 | TRBJ1-4 | TRBV27 | CASSFVPSVGEEKLFF
14 | TRBJ2-2 | TRBV9 | CASSVEGDTGELFF
15 | TRBJ2-1 | TRBV2 | CASRAVGGNYNEQFF
15 | TRBJ1-5 | TRBV6-6 | CASSAGQFSNQPQHF
15 | TRBJ2-7 | TRBV7-2 | CASSLGASGSYEQYF
17 | TRBJ2-5 | TRBV5-1 | CASSLFAGGAIQETQYF
12 | - | TRBV30 | CAWSVTGYEQYF
14 | TRBJ2-2 | TRBV2 | CASSADRDTGELFF
16 | TRBJ1-1 | TRBV5-4 | CASSLGGAKVDGEAFF
15 | TRBJ2-1 | TRBV5-4 | CTSSWGGSGGNEQFF
13 | TRBJ2-4 | TRBV6-5 | CASSFGLAGIQYF
13 | TRBJ1-2 | TRBV2 | CASSAGTAYGYTF
12 | TRBJ1-1 | TRBV19 | CASSLLRGEAFF
15 | TRBJ2-2 | TRBV10-3 | CAISESYSHTGELFF
14 | TRBJ2-2 | TRBV4-1 | CASSRQGNTGELFF
20 | TRBJ2-6 | TRBV7-3 | CASSSDSVLAGNSGANVLTF
15 | TRBJ1-2 | TRBV7-9 | CASSLDGSLGHGYTF
14 | TRBJ1-1 | TRBV7-3 | CASSSQDINTEAFF
15 | TRBJ1-1 | TRBV5-1 | CASSLGGQTGTEAFF
11 | TRBJ2-7 | TRBV29-1 | CSVSSDYEQYF
15 | TRBJ1-4 | TRBV6-1 | CASSAYRAGDEKLFF
15 | TRBJ1-4 | TRBV7-9 | CASSLTAGVGEKLFF
15 | TRBJ2-5 | TRBV5-1 | CASSAIAGGRETQYF
14 | TRBJ2-3 | TRBV5-4 | CASMRASGGDTQYF
13 | TRBJ2-5 | TRBV18 | CASSPGAQETQYF
19 | TRBJ1-2 | TRBV15 | CATSRDLESGKVEDYGYTF
15 | TRBJ2-7 | TRBV7-6 | CASSFLAWGVYEQYF
13 | TRBJ2-7 | TRBV7-2 | CASSPAGQGQQYF
16 | TRBJ1-5 | TRBV6-6 | CASRDTGGGRNQPQHF
12 | TRBJ1-2 | TRBV29-1 | CSVFAGPVGYTF
15 | TRBJ2-3 | TRBV7-8 | CASSSPGQSTDTQYF
12 | TRBJ2-2 | TRBV25-1 | CASSPPGGELFF
15 | TRBJ2-7 | TRBV4-1 | CASSHYRGMDYEQYF
13 | TRBJ2-7 | TRBV6-5 | CASSRLSSYEQYF
13 | TRBJ1-1 | TRBV14 | CASSQGRNTEAFF
14 | TRBJ1-4 | TRBV5-1 | CASSFQGANEKLFF
16 | TRBJ1-4 | TRBV5-1 | CASSSVTGGPNEKLFF
14 | TRBJ2-7 | TRBV5-1 | CASSGGTGTYEQYF
12 | TRBJ1-1 | TRBV12-2 | CASRLAGPEAFF
14 | TRBJ1-1 | TRBV4-1 | CASSHPTGNTEAFF
14 | TRBJ2-7 | TRBV29-1 | CSVEGGGSLYEQYF
14 | TRBJ1-1 | TRBV29-1 | CSVEEGQGRTEAFF
13 | TRBJ1-5 | TRBV6-5 | CASSFDRDQPQHF
15 | TRBJ1-3 | TRBV5-1 | CASSLGGERGNTIYF